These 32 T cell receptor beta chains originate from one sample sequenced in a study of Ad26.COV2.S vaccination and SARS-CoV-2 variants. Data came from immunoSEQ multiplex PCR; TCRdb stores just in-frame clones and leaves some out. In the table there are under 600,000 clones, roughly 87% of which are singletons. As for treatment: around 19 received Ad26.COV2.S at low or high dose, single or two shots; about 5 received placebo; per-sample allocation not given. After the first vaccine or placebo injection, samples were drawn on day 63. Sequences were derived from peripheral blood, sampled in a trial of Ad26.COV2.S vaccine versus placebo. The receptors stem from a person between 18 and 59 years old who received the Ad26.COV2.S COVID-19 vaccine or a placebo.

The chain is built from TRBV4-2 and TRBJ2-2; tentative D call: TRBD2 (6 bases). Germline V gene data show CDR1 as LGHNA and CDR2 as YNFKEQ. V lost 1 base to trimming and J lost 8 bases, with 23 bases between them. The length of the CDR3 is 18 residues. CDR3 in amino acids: CASSQVVRGTVMLGELFF. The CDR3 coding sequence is TGTGCCAGCAGCCAAGTCGTTCGGGGGACTGTGATGTTGGGGGAGCTGTTTTTT.

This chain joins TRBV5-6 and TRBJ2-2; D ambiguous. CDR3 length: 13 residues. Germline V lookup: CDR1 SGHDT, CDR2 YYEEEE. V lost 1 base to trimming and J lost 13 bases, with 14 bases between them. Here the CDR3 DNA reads TGTGCCAGCAGCTTGTTCCCCACCCCCGGGCTGTTTTTT. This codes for CASSLFPTPGLFF.

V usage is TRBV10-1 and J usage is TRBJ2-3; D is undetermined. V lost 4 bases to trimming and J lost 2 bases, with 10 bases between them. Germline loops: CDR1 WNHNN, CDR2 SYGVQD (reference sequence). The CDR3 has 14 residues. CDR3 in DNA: TGCGCCAGCAGTGGACACACGACCACAGATACGCAGTATTTT. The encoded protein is CASSGHTTTDTQYF.

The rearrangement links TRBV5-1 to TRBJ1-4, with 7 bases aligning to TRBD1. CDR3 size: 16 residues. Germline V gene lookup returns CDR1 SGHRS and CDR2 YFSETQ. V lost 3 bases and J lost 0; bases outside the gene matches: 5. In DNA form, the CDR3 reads TGCGCCAGCAGCTCGCAGGGGGGAGCAACTAATGAAAAACTGTTTTTT. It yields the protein CASSSQGGATNEKLFF.

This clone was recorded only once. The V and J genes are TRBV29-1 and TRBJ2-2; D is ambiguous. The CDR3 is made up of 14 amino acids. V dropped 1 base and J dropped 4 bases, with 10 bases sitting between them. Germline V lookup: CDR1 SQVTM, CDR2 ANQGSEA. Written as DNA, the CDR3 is TGCAGCGTTGAAGTTGACCAACCCACCGGGGAGCTGTTTTTT. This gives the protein CSVEVDQPTGELFF.

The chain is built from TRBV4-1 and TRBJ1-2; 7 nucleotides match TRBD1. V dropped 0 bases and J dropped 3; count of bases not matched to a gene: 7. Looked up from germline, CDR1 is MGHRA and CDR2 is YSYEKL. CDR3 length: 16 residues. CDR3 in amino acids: CASSQDEGQAYYGYTF. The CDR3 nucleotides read TGCGCCAGCAGCCAAGATGAAGGACAGGCATACTATGGCTACACCTTC.

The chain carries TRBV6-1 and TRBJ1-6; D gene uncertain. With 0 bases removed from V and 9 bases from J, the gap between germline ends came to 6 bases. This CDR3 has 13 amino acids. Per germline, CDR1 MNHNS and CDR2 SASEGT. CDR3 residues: CASSEARGSPLHF. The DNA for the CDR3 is TGTGCCAGCAGTGAAGCGCGGGGTTCACCCCTCCACTTT.

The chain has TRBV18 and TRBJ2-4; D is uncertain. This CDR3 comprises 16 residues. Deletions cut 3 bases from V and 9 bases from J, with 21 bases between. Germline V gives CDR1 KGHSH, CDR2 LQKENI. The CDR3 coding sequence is TGTGCCAGCTCACCCTTCCCTGAGGATAGGGAAGGCATTCAGTACTTC. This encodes CASSPFPEDREGIQYF.

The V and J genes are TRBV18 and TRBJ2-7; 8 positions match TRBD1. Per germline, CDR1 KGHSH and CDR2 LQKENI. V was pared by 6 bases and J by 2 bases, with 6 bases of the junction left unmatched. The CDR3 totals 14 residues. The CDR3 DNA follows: TGTGCCAGCTCCCAGGACAGGGTACCCTACGAGCAGTACTTC. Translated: CASSQDRVPYEQYF.

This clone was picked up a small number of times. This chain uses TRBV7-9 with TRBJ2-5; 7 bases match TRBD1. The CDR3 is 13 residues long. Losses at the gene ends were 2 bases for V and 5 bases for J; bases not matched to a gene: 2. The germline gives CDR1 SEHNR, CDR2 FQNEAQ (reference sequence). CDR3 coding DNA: TGTGCCAGCAGCTTAACCAGGGGGGAGACCCAGTACTTC. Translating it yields CASSLTRGETQYF.

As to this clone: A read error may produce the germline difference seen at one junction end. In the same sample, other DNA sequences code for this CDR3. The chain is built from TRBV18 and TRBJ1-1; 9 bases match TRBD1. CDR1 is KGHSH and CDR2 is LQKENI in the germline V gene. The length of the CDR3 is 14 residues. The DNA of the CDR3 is TGTGCCAGCTCGCCACAGGGGGCGACCACTGAAGCTTTCTTT. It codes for CASSPQGATTEAFF.

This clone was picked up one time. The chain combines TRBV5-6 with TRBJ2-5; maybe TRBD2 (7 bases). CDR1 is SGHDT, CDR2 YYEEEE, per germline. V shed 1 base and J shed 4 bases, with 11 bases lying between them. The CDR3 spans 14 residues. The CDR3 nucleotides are TGTGCCAGCAGCTTGCGTGGGGGGGCAGAGACCCAGTACTTC. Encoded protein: CASSLRGGAETQYF.

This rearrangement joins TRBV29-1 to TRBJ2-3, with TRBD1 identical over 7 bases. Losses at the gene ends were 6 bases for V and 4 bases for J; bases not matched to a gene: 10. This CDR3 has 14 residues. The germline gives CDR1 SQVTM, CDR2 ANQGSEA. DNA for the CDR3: TGCAGCGTCGTCCGGGACAGACAATCAGATACGCAGTATTTT. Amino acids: CSVVRDRQSDTQYF.

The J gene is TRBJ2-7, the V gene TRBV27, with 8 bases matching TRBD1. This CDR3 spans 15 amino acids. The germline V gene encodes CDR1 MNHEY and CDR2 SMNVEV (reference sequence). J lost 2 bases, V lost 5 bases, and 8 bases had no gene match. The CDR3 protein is CASSLKDRVPYEQYF. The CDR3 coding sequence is TGTGCCAGCAGTCTAAAGGACAGGGTTCCCTACGAGCAGTACTTC.

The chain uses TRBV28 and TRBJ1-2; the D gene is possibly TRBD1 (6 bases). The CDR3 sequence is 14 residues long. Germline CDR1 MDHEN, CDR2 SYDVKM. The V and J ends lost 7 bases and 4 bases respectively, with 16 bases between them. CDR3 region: CASNPGGARYGYTF. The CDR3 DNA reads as TGTGCCAGCAATCCCGGGGGGGCCCGCTATGGCTACACCTTC.

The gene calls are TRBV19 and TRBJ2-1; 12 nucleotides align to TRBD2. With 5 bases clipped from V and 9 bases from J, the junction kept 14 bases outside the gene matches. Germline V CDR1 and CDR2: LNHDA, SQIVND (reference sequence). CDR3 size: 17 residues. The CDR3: CASSPTGLAGTVGEQFF. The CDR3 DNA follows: TGTGCCAGTAGTCCAACCGGACTAGCGGGAACGGTTGGTGAGCAGTTCTTC.

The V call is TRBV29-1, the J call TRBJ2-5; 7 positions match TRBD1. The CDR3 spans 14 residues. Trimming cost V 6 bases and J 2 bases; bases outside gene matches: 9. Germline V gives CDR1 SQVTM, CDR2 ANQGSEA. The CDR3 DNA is TGCAGCGTGATCAGACAGGGATCTCAAGAGACCCAGTACTTC. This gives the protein CSVIRQGSQETQYF.

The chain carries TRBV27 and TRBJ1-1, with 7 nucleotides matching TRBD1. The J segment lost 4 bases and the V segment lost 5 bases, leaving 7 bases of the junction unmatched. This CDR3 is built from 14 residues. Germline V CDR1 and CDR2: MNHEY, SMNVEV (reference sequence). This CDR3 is CASSVGQVGTEAFF. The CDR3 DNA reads TGTGCCAGCAGTGTCGGACAGGTGGGCACTGAAGCTTTCTTT.

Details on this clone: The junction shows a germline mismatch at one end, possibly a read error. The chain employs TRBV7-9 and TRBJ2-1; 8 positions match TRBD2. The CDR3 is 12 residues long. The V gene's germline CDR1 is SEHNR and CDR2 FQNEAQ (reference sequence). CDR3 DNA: TGTGCCAGCAGCTTAGCGCCGGGACTAGAGGTCTTC. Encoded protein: CASSLAPGLEVF. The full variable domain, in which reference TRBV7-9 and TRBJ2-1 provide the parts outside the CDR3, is DTGVSQNPRHKITKRGQNVTFRCDPISEHNRLYWYRQTLGQGPEFLTYFQNEAQLEKSRLLSDRFSAERPKGSFSTLEIQRTEQGDSAMYLCASSLAPGLEVFGPGTRLTVL.

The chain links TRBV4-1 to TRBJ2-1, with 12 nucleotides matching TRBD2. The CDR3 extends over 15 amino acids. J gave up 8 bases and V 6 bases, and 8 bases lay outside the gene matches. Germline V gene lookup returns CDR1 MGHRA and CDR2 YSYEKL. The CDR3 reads CASRATSGRNYEQFF. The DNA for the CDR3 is TGCGCCAGCAGGGCCACTAGCGGGAGGAACTATGAGCAGTTCTTC.

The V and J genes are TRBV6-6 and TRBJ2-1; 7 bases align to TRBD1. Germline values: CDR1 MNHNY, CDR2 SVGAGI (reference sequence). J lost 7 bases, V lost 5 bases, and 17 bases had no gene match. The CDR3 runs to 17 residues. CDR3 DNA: TGTGCCAGCAGTCCCTACCCCTCGACAGGGCGACTGAATGAGCAGTTCTTC. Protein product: CASSPYPSTGRLNEQFF.

CDR3 amino acids: CAWMWDSRTDTQYF. The CDR3 coding sequence is TGTGCCTGGATGTGGGACAGCCGCACAGATACGCAGTATTTT. This chain connects TRBV30 to TRBJ2-3, with 7 bases aligning to TRBD1. The CDR3 covers 14 residues. Unmatched junction bases numbered 5, after V lost 4 bases and J lost 1 base. Per germline, CDR1 GTSNPN and CDR2 SVGIG (reference sequence).

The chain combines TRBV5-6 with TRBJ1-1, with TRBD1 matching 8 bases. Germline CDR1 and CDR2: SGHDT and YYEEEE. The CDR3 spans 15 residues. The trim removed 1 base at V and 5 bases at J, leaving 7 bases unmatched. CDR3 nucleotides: TGTGCCAGCAGCTTGTCTCCCAGGGGGCAAACTGAAGCTTTCTTT. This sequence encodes CASSLSPRGQTEAFF.

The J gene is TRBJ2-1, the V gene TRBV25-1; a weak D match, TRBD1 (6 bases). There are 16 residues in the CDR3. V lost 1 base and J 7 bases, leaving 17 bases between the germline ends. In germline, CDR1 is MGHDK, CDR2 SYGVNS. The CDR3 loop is CASSELDGTTKNEQFF. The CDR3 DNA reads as TGTGCCAGCAGTGAATTGGACGGGACAACGAAGAATGAGCAGTTCTTC.

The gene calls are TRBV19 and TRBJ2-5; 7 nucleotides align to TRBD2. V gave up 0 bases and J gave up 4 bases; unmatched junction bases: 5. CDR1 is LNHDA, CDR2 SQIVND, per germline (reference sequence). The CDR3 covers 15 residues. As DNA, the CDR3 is TGTGCCAGTAGTATAGACCGACTAGCTCCAGAGACCCAGTACTTC. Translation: CASSIDRLAPETQYF.

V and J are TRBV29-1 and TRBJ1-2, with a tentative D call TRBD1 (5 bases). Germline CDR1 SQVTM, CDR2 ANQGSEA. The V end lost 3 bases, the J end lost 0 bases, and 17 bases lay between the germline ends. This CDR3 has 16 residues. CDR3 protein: CSVEAWVGEANYGYTF. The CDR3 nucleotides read TGCAGCGTTGAGGCTTGGGTAGGGGAAGCTAACTATGGCTACACCTTC.

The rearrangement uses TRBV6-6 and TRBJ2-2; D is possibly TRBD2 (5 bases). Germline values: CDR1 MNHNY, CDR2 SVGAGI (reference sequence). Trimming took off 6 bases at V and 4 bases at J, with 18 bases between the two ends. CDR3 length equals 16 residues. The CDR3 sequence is CASSNRGPSSTGELFF. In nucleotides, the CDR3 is TGTGCCAGCAGCAACCGGGGTCCCTCCAGCACCGGGGAGCTGTTTTTT.

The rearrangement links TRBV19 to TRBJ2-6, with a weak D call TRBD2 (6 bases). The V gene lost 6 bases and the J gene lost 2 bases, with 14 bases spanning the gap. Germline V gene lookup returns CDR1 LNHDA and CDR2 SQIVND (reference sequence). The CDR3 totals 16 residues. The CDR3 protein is CASRPWGVAGANVLTF. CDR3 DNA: TGTGCCAGTAGACCCTGGGGGGTTGCTGGGGCCAACGTCCTGACTTTC.

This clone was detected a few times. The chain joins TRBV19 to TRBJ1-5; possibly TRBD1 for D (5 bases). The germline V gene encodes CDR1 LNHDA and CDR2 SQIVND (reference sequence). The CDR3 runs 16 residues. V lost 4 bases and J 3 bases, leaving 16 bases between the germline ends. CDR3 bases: TGTGCCAGTAGTAATCAGGGCCGGATGAACAATCAGCCCCAGCATTTT. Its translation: CASSNQGRMNNQPQHF.

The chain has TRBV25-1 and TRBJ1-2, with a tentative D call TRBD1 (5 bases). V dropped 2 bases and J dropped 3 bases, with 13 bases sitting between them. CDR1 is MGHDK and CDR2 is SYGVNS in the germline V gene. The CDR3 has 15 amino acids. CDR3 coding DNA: TGTGCCAGCAGTGAAGGGCAGGGAGGGTACTATGGCTACACCTTC. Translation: CASSEGQGGYYGYTF.

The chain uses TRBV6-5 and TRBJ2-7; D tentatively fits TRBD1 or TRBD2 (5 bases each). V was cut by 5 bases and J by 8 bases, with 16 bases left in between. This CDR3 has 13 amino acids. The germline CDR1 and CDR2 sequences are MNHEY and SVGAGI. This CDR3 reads CASSNGGEAKQYF. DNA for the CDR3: TGTGCCAGCAGTAATGGGGGAGAGGCGAAGCAGTACTTC.

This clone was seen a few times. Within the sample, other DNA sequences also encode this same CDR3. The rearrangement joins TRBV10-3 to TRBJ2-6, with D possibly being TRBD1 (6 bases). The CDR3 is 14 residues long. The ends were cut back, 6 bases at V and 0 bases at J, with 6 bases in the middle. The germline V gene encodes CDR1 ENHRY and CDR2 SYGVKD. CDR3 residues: CAIRDSSGANVLTF. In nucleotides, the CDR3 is TGTGCCATCAGGGACAGCTCTGGGGCCAACGTCCTGACTTTC.